The 18 T cell receptor beta chains below all came from one sample that was sequenced in a study of tumor and adjacent non-tumor tissue in lung cancer. A modified ARM-PCR protocol with three rounds of nested PCR amplified TCRbeta. TCRdb passed the multiplex PCR reads through MiXCR, listing each CDR3 protein once. This repertoire shows 81,000 or so distinct CDR3 sequences, approximately 80% found once; its top ten account for approximately 55%. No cell sorting was done before RNA was extracted from the tissue. This non-tumor lung sample came from over 3 cm beyond the tumor edge. Sequenced sample: distant non-tumor lung tissue. The origin of the receptors is a man aged 60 to 75 with non-small cell lung cancer.

This clonotype was observed many times. The rearrangement uses TRBV20-1 and TRBJ2-7; 8 nucleotides agree with TRBD2. Trimming cost V 5 bases and J 1 base; bases outside gene matches: 7. The CDR3 is 14 amino acids. Germline CDR1 and CDR2: DFQATT and SNEGSKA (reference sequence). CDR3 region: CSAQPGGASYEQYF. For the CDR3, the DNA is TGCAGTGCTCAGCCGGGGGGGGCGTCCTACGAGCAGTACTTC.

On this clonotype: A read error may be the cause here, since a much bigger clone is one base away. The rearrangement links TRBV5-4 to TRBJ2-2; maybe TRBD2 (5 bases). The V gene's germline CDR1 is SGHNT and CDR2 YYREEE (reference sequence). The CDR3 extends over 15 amino acids. The CDR3 loop reads CASNLGGRDTGELFF. As DNA, the CDR3 is TGTGCCAGCAACTTGGGCGGGCGGGACACCGGGGAGCTGTTTTTT.

A single count supports this clonotype. Relative to the germline gene, one junction end is altered; a read error may explain this. The gene calls are TRBV11-2 and TRBJ1-1; unclear D gene. Germline CDR1 is SGHAT and CDR2 is FQNNGV. CDR3 length: 14 amino acids. CDR3 nucleotide sequence: TGTGCCAGTAGCTTAGTCGAGATGGACACTGAAGCTTTCTTT. This codes for CASSLVEMDTEAFF.

Details on this clonotype: One end of the junction varies from germline; a read error may be responsible. J is TRBJ2-1 and V is TRBV20-1, with TRBD1 matching 7 bases. The CDR3 has 15 amino acids. Per germline, CDR1 DFQATT and CDR2 SNEGSKA (reference sequence). DNA of the CDR3: TGCAGTGCTAGCTCTCTGTCGCGAGGGGGCGATGAGCAGATCTTC. Its protein product is CSASSLSRGGDEQIF.

For this clonotype: The junction departs from the called germline gene at one end, perhaps through a read error. The chain couples TRBV20-1 to TRBJ2-7; 7 nucleotides align to TRBD2. This CDR3 comprises 14 residues. Germline V gene data show CDR1 as DFQATT and CDR2 as SNEGSKA (reference sequence). Here the CDR3 DNA reads TGCTGTGCTAGCTCCCCCATCGGGAGGTATGGGCAGTACTTC. This sequence encodes CCASSPIGRYGQYF.

In its sample, this clonotype was seen many times. The chain employs TRBV11-3 and TRBJ2-3; D is ambiguous. CDR1 is SGHNT and CDR2 is YENEEA in the germline V gene. The CDR3 has 13 amino acids. V lost 0 bases, J lost 13 bases, and 14 bases lay in between. The CDR3 DNA sequence: TGTGCCAGCAGCTTAGAGACGAGAAGAGAGGAGTATTTT. Translating gives CASSLETRREEYF.

This chain connects TRBV20-1 to TRBJ2-5; D remains ambiguous. Trimming removed 6 bases at V and 5 bases at J, with 7 bases between. The V gene's germline CDR1 is DFQATT and CDR2 SNEGSKA (reference sequence). The CDR3 sequence is 10 residues long. CDR3 amino acids: CSASLETQYF. DNA for the CDR3: TGCAGTGCCAGCTTGGAGACCCAGTACTTC.

As for this clonotype: One junction end disagrees with the germline gene, perhaps due to a read error. The chain has TRBV12-3 or TRBV12-4 and TRBJ2-1; D perhaps matches TRBD2 (6 bases). The CDR3 runs 13 residues. CDR3 sequence: CAGSFGSGVEQLF. Written as DNA, the CDR3 is TGTGCCGGCAGTTTTGGTAGCGGAGTTGAGCAGTTATTC.

In the case of this clonotype: The junction does not match germline at one end; this may be a read error. This chain uses TRBV11-2 with TRBJ2-6, with D possibly matching TRBD1 (5 bases). The germline gives CDR1 SGHAT, CDR2 FQNNGV. CDR3 length equals 14 residues. The CDR3 DNA follows: TGTTCCAGCAGTCCTATCTCTGGGGCCAACGGCCTTACTTTC. Protein product: CSSSPISGANGLTF. The full variable domain, rest sourced from reference TRBV11-2 and TRBJ2-6, is EAGVAQSPRYKIIEKRQSVAFWCNPISGHATLYWYQQILGQGPKLLIQFQNNGVVDDSQLPKDRFSAERLKGVDSTLKIQPAKLEDSAVYLCSSSPISGANGLTFGAGSRLTVL.

A remark on this clonotype: Relative to the germline gene, one junction end is altered; a read error may explain this. The rearrangement links TRBV11-2 to TRBJ2-5, with D perhaps TRBD2 (5 bases). This CDR3 contains 12 residues. Germline V gene sequence: CDR1 SGHAT, CDR2 FQNNGV. DNA for the CDR3: TGTGCCAGCACCGTATGGGGAGAGACCCAATACTTC. This translates into CASTVWGETQYF.

This clonotype was observed a single time. The gene calls are TRBV20-1 and TRBJ2-2; D might be TRBD2 (5 bases). This CDR3 contains 17 residues. V lost 3 bases and J lost 2, with 19 bases in between. Germline V gives CDR1 DFQATT, CDR2 SNEGSKA (reference sequence). The CDR3 loop reads CSARASGVGSNTGELFF. Written as DNA, the CDR3 is TGCAGTGCTAGGGCTTCTGGTGTGGGGAGCAACACCGGGGAGCTGTTTTTT.

Regarding this clonotype: An end of the junction does not agree with germline; a read error may underlie this. This chain uses TRBV5-5 with TRBJ2-7, with a possible D match to TRBD1 (5 bases). The CDR3 runs to 17 residues. Germline V gives CDR1 SGHKS, CDR2 YYEKEE (reference sequence). CDR3 sequence (DNA): TGTGCTAGCAGCTGGAACCTGATAGGGGCGGCCACAAACGAGCAGTACTTC. Residues: CASSWNLIGAATNEQYF.

The chain recombines TRBV20-1 with TRBJ2-7, with a weak D call TRBD1 (6 bases). The V end lost 0 bases, the J end lost 2 bases, and 11 bases lay between the germline ends. The CDR3 extends over 14 amino acids. Germline V lookup: CDR1 DFQATT, CDR2 SNEGSKA (reference sequence). The CDR3: CSARDFQGTYEQYF. For the CDR3, the DNA is TGCAGTGCTAGAGATTTTCAGGGGACCTACGAGCAGTACTTC.

As concerns this clonotype: A much larger clone lies one base from this, so it may be a read error. CDR3 coding DNA: TGTGCCAGCAGCGTAGCCCCGGACAGCTCCTACGAGCAGTACTTC. Amino acid sequence: CASSVAPDSSYEQYF. This sequence joins TRBV11-2 and TRBJ2-7; D possibly corresponds to TRBD1 (6 bases). The CDR3 contains 15 residues. V lost 5 bases to trimming and J lost 0 bases, with 14 bases between them. Germline CDR1 and CDR2: SGHAT and FQNNGV.

Details on this clonotype: A read error may produce the germline difference seen at one junction end. J is TRBJ2-3 and V is TRBV29-1, with 9 bases that match TRBD1. The CDR3 runs to 15 residues. CDR1 is SQVTM, CDR2 ANQGSEA, per germline. The CDR3 spells CSVEDRGQGVDTQNF. CDR3 nucleotide sequence: TGCAGCGTTGAAGACCGGGGACAGGGAGTGGATACGCAGAATTTT.

This chain links TRBV11-3 with TRBJ2-5; tentative D call: TRBD2 (6 bases). CDR1 is SGHNT, CDR2 YENEEA, per germline. CDR3 length equals 17 residues. Between the trimmed V and J ends, which lost 0 bases and 14 bases, there was a span of 28 bases. The CDR3 DNA is TGTGCCAGCAGCTTAGATCCTGGCGCGAGGAGGGGAGAGACCAAATACTTC. Translation gives CASSLDPGARRGETKYF.

On this clonotype itself: This likely comes from a read error, as the CDR3 has no conserved phenylalanine or tryptophan at its end. The chain couples TRBV13 to TRBJ2-1; 11 nucleotides match TRBD2. J gave up 1 base and V 1 base, and 6 bases lay outside the gene matches. Germline V CDR1 and CDR2: PRHDT, FYEKMQ (reference sequence). The length of the CDR3 is 18 residues. This chain's CDR3 is CASSLARLAGWSYNEQFL. CDR3 DNA: TGTGCCAGCAGCTTAGCGAGACTAGCGGGATGGTCCTACAATGAGCAGTTCCTC.

Turning to this clonotype: One end of the junction does not line up with germline, which may come from a read error. The chain links TRBV4-3 to TRBJ1-1, with D uncertain. The CDR3 length is 17 residues. Germline CDR1 reads LGHNA; CDR2 reads YSLEER. The CDR3 DNA reads as TGCACCAGCAGCCAAGACGTTCCGGGCAGTTCGGGCTCTGGAGCTTTCTTT. It translates to CTSSQDVPGSSGSGAFF.